The subject of this entry is one T cell receptor (beta chain). Its cognate antigen is unknown. V was cut by 5 bases and J by 2 bases, with 10 bases left in between. The CDR3 runs to 14 residues. Germline CDR1 and CDR2: SGHNT and YENEEA. TCRdb's copy holds only in-frame clones and misses some; the assay was immunoSEQ multiplex PCR. Here the sample spans more than 70,000 clones, more than 70% being singletons. These data belong to a study of lymphopenia after photon versus proton radiotherapy. Whole-study results and caveats: After the lymphocyte nadir, photon-treated repertoires showed oligoclonal expansion, especially of CD8+ Temra cells. Post-nadir TCR diversity decline inversely tracked overall survival among those who died. Under photons, naive T cells and diversity fell while effector/memory populations rose. Better survival with proton therapy was suggested as possible, not demonstrated.

The sample consisted of peripheral blood, taken from a patient treated with proton-based radiotherapy. This chain links TRBV11-3 with TRBJ1-3, with D perhaps TRBD1 (5 bases). The TCR comes from a man in his sixties with pancreatic cancer. CDR3 region: CASSDRGTGNTIYF. In DNA, the CDR3 is TGTGCCAGCAGCGACCGGGGCACTGGAAACACCATATATTTT.